Listed below are T cell receptor beta chains from one sample, sequenced in a study of regulatory T cells in long-lasting Graves disease. One entry per CDR3 protein, called by TCRdb with MiXCR from the multiplex PCR reads. The sample lists around 460,000 distinct CDR3 sequences, roughly 22% seen once, with approximately 14% in the top ten. Specimen: peripheral blood mononuclear cells (PBMCs), collected when the disease was refractory, from a patient treated with antithyroid drugs. Receptors originate from a female donor with Graves disease. Both conserved end residues are part of each CDR3. Fields, in order: V gene, D gene, clone size, J gene, CDR3 DNA, CDR3 protein. The D gene is left open where the match is weak. Size is omitted from some rows. Given values are once, few, many or a class for expanded clones.

V gene: TRBV3-1
D gene: TRBD2
clone size: -
J gene: TRBJ2-5
CDR3 DNA: TGTGCCAGCAGCCAAGATGGAGCAATGGCGGGGGGCGAAGAGACCCAGTACTTC
CDR3 protein: CASSQDGAMAGGEETQYF

V gene: TRBV20-1
D gene: -
clone size: -
J gene: TRBJ1-5
CDR3 DNA: TGCAGTGCTCCCACCCCAGGGGCTCTTACCAATCAGCCCCAGCATTTT
CDR3 protein: CSAPTPGALTNQPQHF

V gene: TRBV29-1
D gene: -
clone size: many
J gene: TRBJ2-2
CDR3 DNA: TGCAGCGTTGAGTGGGGGCAGTACACCGGGGAGCTGTTTTTT
CDR3 protein: CSVEWGQYTGELFF

V gene: TRBV5-4
D gene: TRBD1
clone size: few
J gene: TRBJ2-7
CDR3 DNA: TGTGCCAGCAGCTTGATGACAGGGGGCTTTTACGAGCAGTACTTC
CDR3 protein: CASSLMTGGFYEQYF

V gene: TRBV6-5
D gene: -
clone size: -
J gene: TRBJ1-3
CDR3 DNA: TGTGCCAGCAGTTACTCAACTTTTGGGGACTTCTTCTCTGGAAACACCATATATTTT
CDR3 protein: CASSYSTFGDFFSGNTIYF

V gene: TRBV7-3
D gene: -
clone size: many
J gene: TRBJ2-7
CDR3 DNA: TGTGCCAGCAGCAATCCGGGACGGGGGGAGCAGTACTTC
CDR3 protein: CASSNPGRGEQYF

V gene: TRBV24-1
D gene: -
clone size: -
J gene: TRBJ2-1
CDR3 DNA: TGTGCCACCAGTGACACATTTCAGGTGGGGGTGCCCAATGAGCAGTTCTTC
CDR3 protein: CATSDTFQVGVPNEQFF

V gene: TRBV2
D gene: -
clone size: many
J gene: TRBJ1-1
CDR3 DNA: TGTGCCAGCAGTCCCCAGGAGGTGGGCGCTGAAGCTTTCTTT
CDR3 protein: CASSPQEVGAEAFF

V gene: TRBV7-9
D gene: -
clone size: few
J gene: TRBJ2-1
CDR3 DNA: TGTGCCAGCAGCTTAACGGGTGGGGTGGAGCAGTTCTTC
CDR3 protein: CASSLTGGVEQFF

V gene: TRBV20-1
D gene: TRBD2
clone size: few
J gene: TRBJ2-7
CDR3 DNA: TGCAGTGCTACTCTACCGGGACTAGCGGGAGGACTCGAGCAGTACTTC
CDR3 protein: CSATLPGLAGGLEQYF

V gene: TRBV6-5
D gene: -
clone size: -
J gene: TRBJ1-6
CDR3 DNA: TGTGCCAGCAGTTACTCGAGAGGGGAAGGATCACCCCTCCACTTT
CDR3 protein: CASSYSRGEGSPLHF

V gene: TRBV12-3/TRBV12-4
D gene: -
clone size: few
J gene: TRBJ2-2
CDR3 DNA: TGTGCCAGCAGTTCCTCGACAGTCGCGAACACCGGGGAGCTGTTTTTT
CDR3 protein: CASSSSTVANTGELFF

V gene: TRBV20-1
D gene: -
clone size: -
J gene: TRBJ1-5
CDR3 DNA: TGCCCCGAGGCGGAACCCCAGCATTTT
CDR3 protein: CPEAEPQHF

V gene: TRBV5-1
D gene: -
clone size: -
J gene: TRBJ1-6
CDR3 DNA: TGCGCCAGCAGCTTGGGGGGATCCGGTGGGGATTCACCCCTCCACTTT
CDR3 protein: CASSLGGSGGDSPLHF

V gene: TRBV20-1
D gene: TRBD2
clone size: -
J gene: TRBJ2-3
CDR3 DNA: TGCAGTGCTTCCCAAGGACTAGGAACAGATACGCAGTATTTT
CDR3 protein: CSASQGLGTDTQYF

V gene: TRBV28
D gene: TRBD1
clone size: many
J gene: TRBJ2-7
CDR3 DNA: TGTGCCAGCAGTCTTACAGGGGGACCGGTCGAGCAGTACTTC
CDR3 protein: CASSLTGGPVEQYF

V gene: TRBV6-1
D gene: -
clone size: -
J gene: TRBJ2-7
CDR3 DNA: TGTGCCAGCAGCCCCCGGCTTCAGATCAGCTACGAGCAGTACTTC
CDR3 protein: CASSPRLQISYEQYF

V gene: TRBV6-2/TRBV6-3
D gene: TRBD2
clone size: many
J gene: TRBJ2-5
CDR3 DNA: TGTGCCAGCAGTTCTAGCGGGAGTAATGAAGAAGAGACCCAGTACTTC
CDR3 protein: CASSSSGSNEEETQYF

V gene: TRBV20-1
D gene: TRBD2
clone size: -
J gene: TRBJ2-3
CDR3 DNA: TGCAGTGCTGGCGGGCTAGCGGGAGAGGATACGCAGTATTTT
CDR3 protein: CSAGGLAGEDTQYF

V gene: TRBV19
D gene: -
clone size: few
J gene: TRBJ1-1
CDR3 DNA: TGTGCCATCCGGGGACATCTGGCCACTGAAGCTTTCTTT
CDR3 protein: CAIRGHLATEAFF

V gene: TRBV6-5
D gene: TRBD1
clone size: many
J gene: TRBJ2-7
CDR3 DNA: TGTGCCAGCAGTTCCTACGGACAGGGGGCCTCTCTCGAGCAGTACTTC
CDR3 protein: CASSSYGQGASLEQYF

V gene: TRBV28
D gene: TRBD1
clone size: many
J gene: TRBJ2-7
CDR3 DNA: TGTGCCAGCAGTTTATGGGGGACAGGGTTCGACGCAAGCGAGCAGTACTTC
CDR3 protein: CASSLWGTGFDASEQYF

V gene: TRBV27
D gene: TRBD1
clone size: few
J gene: TRBJ1-2
CDR3 DNA: TGTGCCAGCACCCCCGGGAGGGGGCGGAATTTCTATGGCTACACCTTC
CDR3 protein: CASTPGRGRNFYGYTF

V gene: TRBV6-2/TRBV6-3
D gene: TRBD2
clone size: -
J gene: TRBJ2-7
CDR3 DNA: TGTGCCAGCAGTTTTATGGGGACTAGCGGGAGCGTGAGTAGCGAGCAGTACTTC
CDR3 protein: CASSFMGTSGSVSSEQYF

V gene: TRBV15
D gene: TRBD1
clone size: -
J gene: TRBJ2-7
CDR3 DNA: TGTGCCACCAGCAGGGACAGGGGGCTCGAGCAGTACTTC
CDR3 protein: CATSRDRGLEQYF

V gene: TRBV24-1
D gene: TRBD1
clone size: -
J gene: TRBJ2-5
CDR3 DNA: TGTGCCACCAGTGATTTGCGGGACAGGGCCGAGACCCAGTACTTC
CDR3 protein: CATSDLRDRAETQYF

V gene: TRBV7-9
D gene: TRBD2
clone size: -
J gene: TRBJ2-7
CDR3 DNA: TGTGCCAGCAGCCCCCCCGGGACTAGTCACTACGAGCAGTACTTC
CDR3 protein: CASSPPGTSHYEQYF

V gene: TRBV20-1
D gene: -
clone size: many
J gene: TRBJ1-1
CDR3 DNA: TGCAGTGCTAGAGGAGGGATCACTGAAGCTTTCTTT
CDR3 protein: CSARGGITEAFF

V gene: TRBV12-5
D gene: -
clone size: -
J gene: TRBJ1-6
CDR3 DNA: TGTGCTAGTGGTTTACGGGGTTCCTCCTATAATTCACCCCTCCACTTT
CDR3 protein: CASGLRGSSYNSPLHF

V gene: TRBV7-2
D gene: -
clone size: many
J gene: TRBJ1-1
CDR3 DNA: TGTGCCAGCAGCTTAGTCGGGCAAAACAAAGCTTTCTTT
CDR3 protein: CASSLVGQNKAFF

V gene: TRBV20-1
D gene: TRBD1
clone size: -
J gene: TRBJ1-4
CDR3 DNA: TGCAGTGCGCGCGCAGGGGGCGCCAGTGAAAAACTGTTTTTT
CDR3 protein: CSARAGGASEKLFF

V gene: TRBV7-9
D gene: TRBD2
clone size: -
J gene: TRBJ2-2
CDR3 DNA: TGTGCCAGCAACTTAATGGGTCCGGGGGGGCCGTCCGGGGAGCTGTTTTTT
CDR3 protein: CASNLMGPGGPSGELFF

V gene: TRBV28
D gene: TRBD1
clone size: many
J gene: TRBJ1-1
CDR3 DNA: TGTGCCAGCAGTACCCCCCAGGGAGGGGGCCCTGAAGCTTTCTTT
CDR3 protein: CASSTPQGGGPEAFF

V gene: TRBV19
D gene: -
clone size: -
J gene: TRBJ1-4
CDR3 DNA: TGTGCCAGTAGTACCTCGACAGCTAATGAAAAACTGTTTTTT
CDR3 protein: CASSTSTANEKLFF

V gene: TRBV4-3
D gene: -
clone size: -
J gene: TRBJ2-3
CDR3 DNA: TGCGCCAGCAGCCACCCCGGGGGCACAGATACGCAGTATTTT
CDR3 protein: CASSHPGGTDTQYF

V gene: TRBV28
D gene: TRBD1
clone size: many
J gene: TRBJ2-6
CDR3 DNA: TGTGCCAGCAGTGGGGGACAGACCTTCTCTGGGGCCAACGTCCTGACTTTC
CDR3 protein: CASSGGQTFSGANVLTF

V gene: TRBV6-1
D gene: -
clone size: many
J gene: TRBJ2-7
CDR3 DNA: TGTGCCAGCAGTGGAGGGGCCTACGAGCAGTACTTC
CDR3 protein: CASSGGAYEQYF

V gene: TRBV7-3
D gene: -
clone size: few
J gene: TRBJ2-5
CDR3 DNA: TGTGCCAGCAGCTTAACTATGGGGGAGACCCAGTACTTC
CDR3 protein: CASSLTMGETQYF

V gene: TRBV7-2
D gene: -
clone size: -
J gene: TRBJ2-4
CDR3 DNA: TGTGCCAGCAGCCCGATGGGGCAGGAAGGTAACATTCAGTACTTC
CDR3 protein: CASSPMGQEGNIQYF

V gene: TRBV19
D gene: -
clone size: few
J gene: TRBJ1-1
CDR3 DNA: TGTGCCAGTAGAAGTGACTGGTACGGTGAAGCTTTCTTT
CDR3 protein: CASRSDWYGEAFF

V gene: TRBV3-1
D gene: TRBD2
clone size: few
J gene: TRBJ2-7
CDR3 DNA: TGTGCCAGCAGCCAACTTAGCGGGGGGGTCTCCTACGAGCAGTACTTC
CDR3 protein: CASSQLSGGVSYEQYF

V gene: TRBV11-2
D gene: -
clone size: many
J gene: TRBJ2-5
CDR3 DNA: TGTGCCAGCAGCTTAGATCAATACAGGGCCGTCCAAGAGACCCAGTACTTC
CDR3 protein: CASSLDQYRAVQETQYF